Below, 19 T cell receptor beta chains from the same sample are listed, as sequenced in a study of CD8 T cells in ankylosing spondylitis. TCRdb ran MiXCR on the 5' RACE reads and lists one entry per CDR3 protein. Of 250,000 or so distinct CDR3 sequences listed, about a sixth are singletons. The sequenced sample was blood, either unsorted or a sorted T cell fraction (not recorded which). These TCRs come from a male donor with ankylosing spondylitis or in good health (not recorded which).

There are a few counts of this clonotype. The chain carries TRBV4-1 and TRBJ2-3; 10 bases are a match to TRBD1. Germline assignment: CDR1 MGHRA and CDR2 YSYEKL. This CDR3 has 16 amino acids. The V and J ends lost 4 bases and 5 bases, in that order; junction bases with no gene match: 9. DNA of the CDR3: TGCGCCAGCAGCCCCCGGGACAGGGGAATCTTAGATACGCAGTATTTT. It codes for CASSPRDRGILDTQYF.

This chain uses TRBV12-3 or TRBV12-4 with TRBJ2-1; TRBD2 is a possible D gene (5 bases). This CDR3 contains 15 residues. The V gene lost 3 bases and the J gene lost 2 bases, with 11 bases spanning the gap. Written as DNA, the CDR3 is TGTGCCAGCAGTTTTCGGAGCGGAGCCTACAATGAGCAGTTCTTC. Translation: CASSFRSGAYNEQFF.

This clonotype has only a few counts. This chain uses TRBV7-9 with TRBJ1-4; the D gene is possibly TRBD1 (5 bases). The germline V gene has CDR1 SEHNR and CDR2 FQNEAQ (reference sequence). Deletions cut 3 bases from V and 2 bases from J, with 13 bases between. CDR3 length: 16 amino acids. CDR3 amino acids: CASSFGGSVTNEKLFF. As DNA, the CDR3 is TGTGCCAGCAGCTTTGGGGGGAGTGTGACTAATGAAAAACTGTTTTTT. Full variable domain (remainder filled in from reference TRBV7-9 and TRBJ1-4): DTGVSQNPRHKITKRGQNVTFRCDPISEHNRLYWYRQTLGQGPEFLTYFQNEAQLEKSRLLSDRFSAERPKGSFSTLEIQRTEQGDSAMYLCASSFGGSVTNEKLFFGSGTQLSVL.

The rearrangement uses TRBV19 and TRBJ2-1; D is possibly TRBD2 (5 bases). Germline V gene data show CDR1 as LNHDA and CDR2 as SQIVND (reference sequence). The CDR3 consists of 17 residues. Trimming removed 3 bases at V and 0 bases at J, with 15 bases between. CDR3: CASSMGPAESSYNEQFF. DNA for the CDR3: TGTGCCAGTAGTATGGGCCCAGCGGAGAGCTCCTACAATGAGCAGTTCTTC.

The table lists this clonotype with a few counts. This chain connects TRBV6-2 or TRBV6-3 to TRBJ2-2, with D perhaps TRBD2 (6 bases). Trimming shortened V by 4 bases and J by 4 bases, and 16 bases separated the two germline ends. The CDR3 covers 16 residues. Germline-derived CDR1 and CDR2 are MNHEY and SVGEGT. CDR3: CASSFITGAGTGELFF. CDR3 sequence (DNA): TGTGCCAGCAGTTTTATAACGGGAGCAGGCACCGGGGAGCTGTTTTTT.

This rearrangement joins TRBV28 to TRBJ1-5, with D possibly TRBD1 on 6 matching bases. Looked up from germline, CDR1 is MDHEN and CDR2 is SYDVKM. This CDR3 is 15 amino acids long. V lost 6 bases and J lost 3, with 15 bases in between. CDR3 nucleotides: TGTGCCAGCAGACTCGATACAGGGTACAATCAGCCCCAGCATTTT. The encoded protein is CASRLDTGYNQPQHF.

This clonotype has a handful of counts. The V gene is TRBV20-1, the J gene TRBJ2-2; 9 bases fit TRBD2. The V and J ends lost 0 bases and 2 bases, in that order; junction bases with no gene match: 7. CDR1 and CDR2 from the germline V gene are DFQATT and SNEGSKA (reference sequence). The CDR3 has 17 residues. DNA for the CDR3: TGCAGTGCTAGAGATGGTTCTAGCGGGGACAACACCGGGGAGCTGTTTTTT. Translating gives CSARDGSSGDNTGELFF.

Only a few counts were recorded for this clonotype. This chain connects TRBV6-5 to TRBJ2-7, with D possibly matching TRBD2 (5 bases). Germline CDR1 and CDR2: MNHEY and SVGAGI. Trimming took off 0 bases at V and 1 base at J, with 7 bases between the two ends. The CDR3 has 14 amino acids. DNA of the CDR3: TGTGCCAGCAGTTACTCGGACTCTTCCTACGAGCAGTACTTC. Translated, it gives CASSYSDSSYEQYF.

In its sample, this clonotype was seen a few times. V gene TRBV27 combines with J gene TRBJ2-7, with TRBD2 matching over 8 bases. Unmatched junction bases numbered 11, after V lost 2 bases and J lost 2 bases. CDR3 size: 17 residues. CDR1 and CDR2 (germline): MNHEY, SMNVEV (reference sequence). CDR3 in amino acids: CASSLKWGREAPYEQYF. CDR3 bases: TGTGCCAGCAGTTTAAAGTGGGGGCGGGAGGCTCCCTACGAGCAGTACTTC.

This clonotype showed up many times. The gene calls are TRBV10-3 and TRBJ2-1, with TRBD2 as a possible D gene (6 bases). Germline-derived CDR1 and CDR2 are ENHRY and SYGVKD. The CDR3 runs to 12 residues. The germline V and J ends were trimmed by 2 bases and 12 bases, with 11 bases remaining between them. CDR3 protein: CAISEDDGGQFF. In DNA form, the CDR3 reads TGTGCCATCAGTGAGGATGACGGGGGGCAGTTCTTC.

The chain employs TRBV5-6 and TRBJ2-7, with 8 bases lining up with TRBD1. Germline assignment: CDR1 SGHDT and CDR2 YYEEEE. The CDR3 covers 16 residues. Losses at the gene ends were 1 base for V and 6 bases for J; bases not matched to a gene: 12. The CDR3 sequence: CASSLRGQGYASEQYF. The CDR3 coding sequence is TGTGCCAGCAGCTTGAGAGGACAGGGATACGCTAGCGAGCAGTACTTC.

In this sample, this clonotype turned up many times. The chain carries TRBV4-1 and TRBJ2-7; the D gene is possibly TRBD2 (6 bases). The V end lost 1 base, the J end lost 3 bases, and 13 bases lay between the germline ends. Looked up from germline, CDR1 is MGHRA and CDR2 is YSYEKL. The CDR3 has 15 residues. Here the CDR3 reads CASSQVTGVFYEQYF. Here the CDR3 DNA reads TGCGCCAGCAGCCAAGTAACGGGAGTTTTCTACGAGCAGTACTTC.

This clonotype has just a few counts. The J gene is TRBJ2-7, the V gene TRBV20-1, with TRBD2 matching over 11 bases. Germline trimming cut 1 base from V and 2 bases from J; bases unmatched to any gene: 7. The CDR3 is made up of 16 amino acids. Germline lookup yields CDR1 DFQATT and CDR2 SNEGSKA (reference sequence). The CDR3 nucleotides are TGCAGTGCTAGAGTTAAACTAGCGGGAGTTGCCTACGAGCAGTACTTC. As protein: CSARVKLAGVAYEQYF.

The CDR3 loop is CASSSYGTSGAETQYF. DNA for the CDR3: TGTGCCAGCAGCAGCTACGGGACTAGCGGAGCAGAGACCCAGTACTTC. The J gene is TRBJ2-5, the V gene TRBV7-9; 11 bases map to TRBD2. CDR1 is SEHNR and CDR2 is FQNEAQ in the germline V gene (reference sequence). This CDR3 region has 16 residues. The trim removed 5 bases at V and 4 bases at J, leaving 9 bases unmatched.

This clonotype showed up many times. The CDR3 sequence: CSVEAGGYEQYF. The CDR3 DNA is TGCAGCGTTGAGGCGGGAGGGTACGAGCAGTACTTC. The rearrangement links TRBV29-1 to TRBJ2-7; 9 nucleotides match TRBD2. There are 12 residues in the CDR3. CDR1 SQVTM and CDR2 ANQGSEA come from the germline V gene. V shed 3 bases, J shed 4 bases, and the junction held 1 base outside the gene matches.

This clonotype came up many times. V gene TRBV20-1 combines with J gene TRBJ2-1; 9 nucleotides line up with TRBD2. Germline CDR1 is DFQATT and CDR2 is SNEGSKA (reference sequence). The CDR3 consists of 15 residues. With 2 bases clipped from V and 8 bases from J, the junction kept 10 bases outside the gene matches. As DNA, the CDR3 is TGCAGTGCTAGACATACCGGGACTAGCATGGATGAGCAGTTCTTC. It codes for CSARHTGTSMDEQFF.

With respect to this clonotype: Compared with germline, one end of the junction differs, possibly owing to a read error. The gene calls are TRBV7-7 and TRBJ2-2; 8 bases align to TRBD1. This CDR3 comprises 15 residues. Germline CDR1 SSHAT, CDR2 FNYEAQ (reference sequence). The CDR3 bases are TGTGCTAGCAGCCCCGGGACAGGTCCCACCGGGGAGCTGTTTTTT. Protein product: CASSPGTGPTGELFF.

The chain couples TRBV7-9 to TRBJ2-3; tentatively, D is TRBD1 or TRBD2 (5 bases each). V shed 4 bases and J shed 2 bases, with 16 bases lying between them. The CDR3 contains 16 residues. The germline V gene has CDR1 SEHNR and CDR2 FQNEAQ (reference sequence). The CDR3 sequence is CASSSQAGDLTDTQYF. CDR3 nucleotides: TGTGCCAGCAGCTCCCAAGCCGGGGACCTCACAGATACGCAGTATTTT.

The chain employs TRBV25-1 and TRBJ2-7; TRBD2 might be the D (5 bases). Germline lookup yields CDR1 MGHDK and CDR2 SYGVNS. The CDR3 length is 12 residues. The V end lost 7 bases, the J end lost 4 bases, and 11 bases lay between the germline ends. The CDR3 DNA follows: TGTGCCAGCACCTCCTCGGGGTACGAGCAGTACTTC. The encoded protein is CASTSSGYEQYF.